These T cell receptor beta chains were read from a single sample in a study of post-analysis software for immune sequencing data. TCRdb reprocessed the PCR reads via MiXCR and lists one record per CDR3 protein. The sample shows over 250,000 distinct CDR3 sequences, about 40% of them seen only once. The sequenced sample consisted of blood. These receptors came from a girl aged 10-17 years with multiple sclerosis. The CDR3 runs from the conserved cysteine through the conserved F or W. D genes are given only for firm matches. A row's size may be missing; if present it is once, few, many or a size class.

clone size	V gene	D gene	J gene	CDR3 DNA	CDR3 protein
NA	TRBV29-1	NA	TRBJ2-1	TGCAGCGTTGAAGCCGAAAAGGGGCAGGGGATAAATGAGCAGTTCTTC	CSVEAEKGQGINEQFF
many	TRBV5-1	NA	TRBJ1-1	TGCGCCAGCAGCCCCGGGATCAACACTGAAGCTTTCTTT	CASSPGINTEAFF
NA	TRBV20-1	TRBD1	TRBJ1-2	TGCAGTGCTAGAGCCGTGGGACAGGGTCGCCGATCGGATGGCTACACCTTC	CSARAVGQGRRSDGYTF
NA	TRBV7-9	NA	TRBJ1-1	TGTGCCAGCAGCTTGAATTCGGCAGTTCTTACTGAAGCTTTCTTT	CASSLNSAVLTEAFF
many	TRBV7-9	TRBD2	TRBJ2-4	TGTGCCAGCAGCTTAGCCGCTAGCGGGGGCAAAAACATTCAGTACTTC	CASSLAASGGKNIQYF
NA	TRBV6-1	TRBD2	TRBJ2-3	TGTGCCAGCAGTGCCTGGACTAGCGGGGGGCGTGGCGCAGATACGCAGTATTTT	CASSAWTSGGRGADTQYF
few	TRBV28	TRBD1	TRBJ1-1	TGTGCCAGCAGTCAACTTAGACAGGGGACAATGAACACTGAAGCTTTCTTT	CASSQLRQGTMNTEAFF
many	TRBV5-1	NA	TRBJ2-1	TGCGCCAGCAGCATAACAGGGGAGGGCTACAATGAGCAGTTCTTC	CASSITGEGYNEQFF
NA	TRBV5-1	NA	TRBJ2-1	TGCGCCAGCAGCTTGGAAACAGGGTGGCCGCGCGAGCAGTTCTTC	CASSLETGWPREQFF
NA	TRBV20-1	TRBD2	TRBJ2-3	TGCAGTGCCTCTAGCGGGAGGAACACAGATACGCAGTATTTT	CSASSGRNTDTQYF
few	TRBV20-1	NA	TRBJ2-3	TGCAGTGCCCCGTCGAGCACAGATACGCAGTATTTT	CSAPSSTDTQYF
NA	TRBV2	NA	TRBJ2-7	TGTGCCAGCAGTGTGGGGCTAGCGCGGGTCTACGAGCAGTACTTC	CASSVGLARVYEQYF
many	TRBV7-2	NA	TRBJ2-5	TGTGCCAGCAGCCCCGGGACCCAAGAGACCCAGTACTTC	CASSPGTQETQYF
many	TRBV12-5	TRBD2	TRBJ2-1	TGTGCTAGTGGTAACCTGGGGCTAGCGGGTAACAATGAGCAGTTCTTC	CASGNLGLAGNNEQFF
NA	TRBV20-1	NA	TRBJ2-6	TGCAGTGCCGAGACGGGACGGAACTCTGGGGCCAACGTCCTGACTTTC	CSAETGRNSGANVLTF
NA	TRBV5-1	NA	TRBJ1-4	TGCGCCAGCACCCCAGGGGTCGGAGGAGAAAAACGGTTTTTT	CASTPGVGGEKRFF
many	TRBV3-1	NA	TRBJ1-2	TGTGCCAGCAGCCAAGCACAGAACTATGGCTACACCTTC	CASSQAQNYGYTF